The 3 T cell receptor beta chains presented below share a single source sample, sequenced in a study of response to subunit inactivated influenza vaccine. TCRdb re-called the RT-PCR reads through MiXCR, storing one row per CDR3 protein. The repertoire consists of 650,000 to 850,000 distinct CDR3 sequences, with 14% occurring once and the leading ten covering around 6.5%. The source material was PBMCs from blood, sampled 14 days before vaccination. The receptors derive from a man over 45 who received an inactivated influenza vaccine.

The rearrangement links TRBV12-3 or TRBV12-4 to TRBJ2-7; D perhaps matches TRBD1 (5 bases). The germline V and J ends were trimmed by 3 bases and 5 bases, with 14 bases remaining between them. The CDR3 contains 14 residues. DNA of the CDR3: TGTGCCAGCAGTTTCAGACTCAAGGGGAACGAGCAGTACTTC. Translation: CASSFRLKGNEQYF.

In this sample, this clonotype turned up a few times. The V gene is TRBV20-1, the J gene TRBJ2-7; no clear D. CDR1 DFQATT and CDR2 SNEGSKA come from the germline V gene (reference sequence). V was clipped by 2 bases and J by 4 bases, with 3 bases between them. This CDR3 has 10 amino acids. The CDR3 loop is CSARPYEQYF. In nucleotides, the CDR3 is TGCAGTGCTAGACCTTACGAGCAGTACTTC.

V usage is TRBV7-9 and J usage is TRBJ2-2; no clear D gene. The CDR3 contains 16 residues. V was pared by 4 bases and J by 0 bases, with 12 bases between. Germline CDR1 is SEHNR and CDR2 is FQNEAQ (reference sequence). CDR3 in amino acids: CASSSPVGPNTGELFF. The CDR3, as DNA: TGTGCCAGCAGCTCACCGGTAGGGCCGAACACCGGGGAGCTGTTTTTT.